Following are 9 T cell receptor beta chains from one sample sequenced in a study of response to subunit inactivated influenza vaccine (dated by TCRdb to the late 2010s). The library relied on RT-PCR. The instrument given in TCRdb is Illumina HiSeq 2500. Using fastp trimming at Q25 and MiXCR clonotype assembly, TCRdb reanalyzed the public sequencing data and kept in-frame beta chains. Each entry is one CDR3 protein sequence, shown with its most common DNA and genes. This sample has about 480,000 distinct CDR3 sequences in its table, and 10% to 15% of those were observed once. Of the sample, approximately 14% is held by the ten largest clones. In light of the paper, this sample's time point label describes: more than 40 days after influenza vaccine administration. This material consisted of PBMCs from blood, taken about 6 weeks after vaccination. These receptors all come from a man aged 50-60 years who received an inactivated influenza vaccine. Donor details come from another sample of the same person, matched by shared clones.

V and J are TRBV7-2 and TRBJ2-3; TRBD2 aligns across 13 bases. The CDR3 covers 16 residues. CDR1 SGHTA and CDR2 FQGNSA come from the germline V gene. The V segment lost 5 bases and the J segment 5 bases; nucleotides outside the gene matches: 7. In DNA form, the CDR3 reads TGTGCCAGCAGCCCAAGGACTAGCGGGAGAATAGATACGCAGTATTTT. Translation gives CASSPRTSGRIDTQYF.

Only a few counts were recorded for this clonotype. This chain uses TRBV4-3 with TRBJ2-7, with D perhaps TRBD2 (6 bases). V shed 4 bases and J shed 2 bases, with 15 bases lying between them. CDR1 is LGHNA and CDR2 is YSLEER in the germline V gene. CDR3 size: 15 residues. The CDR3 protein is CASSPGRDGPYEQYF. For the CDR3, the DNA is TGCGCCAGCAGCCCCGGGCGGGACGGACCCTACGAGCAGTACTTC.

The rearrangement joins TRBV29-1 to TRBJ2-1, with 7 bases identical to TRBD2. The germline gives CDR1 SQVTM, CDR2 ANQGSEA. The CDR3 is 15 residues long. Germline trimming cut 1 base from V and 4 bases from J; bases unmatched to any gene: 7. The chain's CDR3 is CSVEGLSGAYNEQFF. The CDR3, as DNA: TGCAGCGTTGAAGGGTTAAGCGGGGCTTACAATGAGCAGTTCTTC.

With regard to this clonotype: An end of the junction does not agree with germline; a read error may underlie this. The J gene is TRBJ2-7, the V gene TRBV28; 10 bases map to TRBD1. Germline V gene data show CDR1 as MDHEN and CDR2 as SYDVKM. The CDR3 runs to 14 residues. CDR3 protein: CASSLGGTGESPGF. Here the CDR3 DNA reads TGTGCCAGCAGTTTAGGTGGGACAGGGGAGTCCCCGGGCTTC.

This clonotype came up many times. The rearrangement joins TRBV4-3 to TRBJ2-1, with D possibly called TRBD1 or TRBD2 (5 bases each). The germline V and J ends were trimmed by 6 bases and 4 bases, with 10 bases remaining between them. CDR3 length equals 13 residues. Germline CDR1 LGHNA, CDR2 YSLEER. In DNA, the CDR3 is TGCGCCAGCAGTAGGGACCCGTACAATGAGCAGTTCTTC. Protein: CASSRDPYNEQFF.

This clonotype was seen a few times. The genes are TRBV7-9 and TRBJ2-5; maybe TRBD1 (6 bases). Germline CDR1 is SEHNR and CDR2 is FQNEAQ (reference sequence). This CDR3 has 16 residues. The V end was cut by 2 bases, the J end by 5 bases, with 18 bases between. DNA of the CDR3: TGTGCCAGCAGCTTAACTGTTCGGACAGCGCCGGAGACCCAGTACTTC. Translating gives CASSLTVRTAPETQYF.

V is TRBV12-3 or TRBV12-4 and J is TRBJ1-5; D not certain. Deletions cut 5 bases from V and 7 bases from J, with 18 bases between. The CDR3 contains 15 residues. CDR3 loop: CASSPGDNTIQPQHF. CDR3 bases: TGTGCCAGCAGTCCCGGGGATAACACAATACAGCCCCAGCATTTT.

This clonotype came up a few times. The rearrangement uses TRBV19 and TRBJ1-6, with 8 bases identical to TRBD1. Looked up from germline, CDR1 is LNHDA and CDR2 is SQIVND (reference sequence). The CDR3 runs to 14 residues. Trimming removed 4 bases from V and 8 bases from J; junction bases left unmatched: 4. In DNA, the CDR3 is TGTGCCAGTAGTACTACAGGGGGAGATTCACCCCTCCACTTT. Residues: CASSTTGGDSPLHF.

The chain links TRBV12-3 or TRBV12-4 to TRBJ2-7; D tentatively fits TRBD1 or TRBD2 (5 bases each). This CDR3 spans 15 amino acids. Trimming took 5 bases from V and 6 from J, leaving 20 bases between them. In DNA form, the CDR3 reads TGTGCCAGCAGTCAGTACCGTGGTCGGGGCAGCGAGCAGTACTTC. This codes for CASSQYRGRGSEQYF.